This TCR beta chain was retrieved from a study of shared clonotypes between healthy human individuals. Study-wide results and limits: Limited genetic and exposure-history diversity came from having few donors.

Assay used: immunoSEQ multiplex PCR; TCRdb lists only in-frame clones, some missing. This table has 2 million to 2.5 million clones, more than 80% appearing once. J was trimmed by 1 base and V by 5 bases; bases with no gene match: 3. This CDR3 is built from 15 residues. CDR1 is LNHDA, CDR2 SQIVND, per germline (reference sequence). With regard to this clone: What it binds is not known. This same CDR3 is encoded by further DNA sequences in the sample.

The sequence was obtained from a man aged 18 to 30 in good health. Some clones in this sample may be carry-over from other donors' samples. The specimen was naive CD4+ T cells from PBMCs. This sample's subset: CD45RA+ positively selected. The chain couples TRBV19 to TRBJ2-7; 12 positions agree with TRBD2. CDR3 amino acids: CASSGGTSGSYEQYF. Written as DNA, the CDR3 is TGTGCCAGTAGTGGAGGGACTAGCGGGTCCTACGAGCAGTACTTC.